This TCR beta chain was identified in a study of CD8+CD57+ T cells in acquired aplastic anemia (dated by TCRdb to the late 2010s). Study-wide context: On average, sorted CD4+ and CD8+ cells yielded roughly 3.4 ug of extracted DNA, with a range of about 0.19 to 30 ug. CD8+CD57+ expansion was defined as a frequency above the mean frequency observed in healthy subjects.

Flow cytometry had shown CD8+CD57+ cell expansion in the patients selected for sequencing. Every patient had severe acquired aplastic anemia, diagnosed using the International Study of Aplastic Anemia and Agranulocytosis and Camitta criteria. At the time blood was sampled, none of the patients had received any therapy. TCR repertoires of sorted CD4+ and CD8+ blood T cells from severe aplastic anemia patients and healthy subjects were deep-sequenced in the study. Patients were enrolled in the USA under clinicaltrials.gov protocols 00001620, 01623167, 00001397, 00071045, 00081523 and 00961064. Ficoll-Paque density gradient centrifugation was used to isolate peripheral blood mononuclear cells. CD4+ and CD8+ T cells were sorted by FACS or magnetic beads before DNA extraction. Worth noting for this clonotype: Its antigen is not yet known. One junction end does not reproduce the germline sequence, and a read error may be involved.

Paper-wide results and their limitations: About 28 CD8+ CDR3 sequences were found in both patients and controls but appeared to be highly expressed in patients and within the immunodominant clones of the patients. CD8+ Simpson's diversity did not differ significantly between patients and healthy controls (P=0.060).

CDR1 and CDR2 are drawn from the germline V gene: SGDLS, YYNGEE. The CDR3 numbers 13 residues from cysteine through phenylalanine. The entry retains the CDR3 DNA only, 39 bases that are in frame from base 1. Genomic DNA served as template for TCR beta VDJ combination and CDR3 sequence profiling. An Illumina HiSeq 2000 was the platform used for TCR repertoire sequencing. The published analysis was carried out like this. TRBV/TRBJ rearrangement plots, CDR3 size and DJ length profiles, and Simpson's diversity index were used to assess repertoires. Whichever DNA sequence was most abundant in the deep sequencing data was defined as the immunodominant clone. CDR3 amino acid sequences were checked for sharing across subjects and were also compared against the VDJdb database and published repertoires. The raw public reads went through TCRdb reprocessing: fastp at Q25, MiXCR clone calling, in-frame beta chains kept. One record per CDR3 amino acid sequence lists the most common genes and DNA. TCRdb, rather than the study authors, made the V and J calls. The sample table contains 200,000 to 300,000 distinct CDR3 sequences; only one count was recorded for 70% to 85% of them. The ten largest make up over 35% of the sample.

The clonotype originates from a human donor with aplastic anemia. The sample taken for sequencing was sorted CD4+, CD8+, or CD8+CD57+ T cells (not recorded which) from PBMCs. This receptor chain uses TRBV9 and TRBJ2-3; possibly the D gene is TRBD1, per 6 matching bases. CDR3 protein: CASSVVQGLSEAF. At the DNA level, the sequence is TGTGCCAGCAGCGTAGTCCAGGGGCTCAGTGAAGCTTTT.